Following are 11 T cell receptor beta chains from one sample sequenced in a study of somatic mutations in cytotoxic T cells in rheumatoid arthritis. Data came from immunoSEQ multiplex PCR; TCRdb stores just in-frame clones and leaves some out. Here the sample spans around 3,000 clones, around four fifths being singletons. Sequencing input: CD8+ T cells sorted from blood. These receptors were taken from a man in his forties or fifties with rheumatoid arthritis.

The CDR3 region is CASSHTSFAYNEQFF. CDR3 sequence (DNA): TGTGCCAGCAGCCATACTTCCTTTGCCTACAATGAGCAGTTCTTC. The rearrangement links TRBV7-9 to TRBJ2-1; D not certain. The germline gives CDR1 SEHNR, CDR2 FQNEAQ (reference sequence). V gave up 5 bases and J gave up 2 bases, with 13 bases separating them. The CDR3 extends over 15 amino acids.

This clone has just a few counts. The chain joins TRBV6-5 to TRBJ2-1; 11 positions match TRBD2. CDR1 and CDR2 from the germline V gene are MNHEY and SVGAGI. The CDR3 sequence is 14 residues long. The ends lost 5 bases at V and 7 bases at J; junction bases unmatched: 4. The CDR3 coding sequence is TGTGCCAGCAGTGTGATAGCGGGAGGGAATGAGCAGTTCTTC. This gives the protein CASSVIAGGNEQFF.

The V and J genes are TRBV7-8 and TRBJ2-5; 14 nucleotides align to TRBD2. The CDR3 covers 17 residues. The germline V gene encodes CDR1 SGHVS and CDR2 FQNEAQ. V lost 2 bases, J lost 2 bases, and 4 bases stayed unmatched. In DNA form, the CDR3 reads TGTGCCAGCAGCTTACCGACTAGCGGGAGGGAACAAGAGACCCAGTACTTC. It specifies CASSLPTSGREQETQYF.

This chain links TRBV18 with TRBJ2-5; the match to TRBD2 covers 11 bases. The germline CDR1 and CDR2 sequences are KGHSH and LQKENI. Trimming at V came to 3 bases and at J to 0 bases, leaving 6 bases not matched to a gene. The CDR3 is made up of 17 amino acids. The CDR3 DNA reads TGTGCCAGCTCACCGCTACTAGCGGGAGTTAACCAAGAGACCCAGTACTTC. It specifies CASSPLLAGVNQETQYF.

Comment on this clone: The conserved final phenylalanine or tryptophan is absent from the CDR3, which likely points to a read error. This chain links TRBV29-1 with TRBJ2-3; 8 bases fit TRBD1. J was trimmed by 4 bases and V by 4 bases; bases with no gene match: 10. The CDR3 length is 15 residues. CDR1 and CDR2 (germline): SQVTM, ANQGSEA. The CDR3 here is CSVGLTGDGADTQYL. The CDR3 DNA reads TGCAGCGTTGGGCTGACAGGGGACGGGGCAGATACGCAGTATCTT.

The chain employs TRBV30 and TRBJ2-1; D remains ambiguous. The CDR3 is 14 residues long. Germline lookup yields CDR1 GTSNPN and CDR2 SVGIG (reference sequence). Trimming took 5 bases from V and 1 from J, leaving 12 bases between them. The CDR3: CAWEDGRSYNEQFF. CDR3 sequence (DNA): TGTGCCTGGGAAGACGGCAGGTCCTACAATGAGCAGTTCTTC.

This clone is medium-sized in the sample. V gene TRBV7-9 combines with J gene TRBJ2-7; 9 positions agree with TRBD1. V lost 0 bases to trimming and J lost 5 bases; unmatched junction nucleotides: 5. Germline CDR1 SEHNR, CDR2 FQNEAQ (reference sequence). This CDR3 is 15 amino acids long. CDR3 region: CASSLAGQGFNEQYF. Written as DNA, the CDR3 is TGTGCCAGCAGCTTAGCGGGACAGGGTTTTAACGAGCAGTACTTC. The variable domain in full, with the rest retrieved from reference TRBV7-9 and TRBJ2-7, is DTGVSQNPRHKITKRGQNVTFRCDPISEHNRLYWYRQTLGQGPEFLTYFQNEAQLEKSRLLSDRFSAERPKGSFSTLEIQRTEQGDSAMYLCASSLAGQGFNEQYFGPGTRLTVT.

This clone has only one observation. The sample has other DNA sequences that encode this CDR3 too. This chain connects TRBV5-4 to TRBJ1-1; TRBD1 might be the D (5 bases). Germline V CDR1 and CDR2: SGHNT, YYREEE (reference sequence). The CDR3 extends over 15 amino acids. V was pared by 4 bases and J by 0 bases, with 13 bases between. CDR3 region: CASSPMQGLNTEAFF. In DNA, the CDR3 is TGTGCCAGCAGCCCAATGCAGGGTTTGAACACTGAAGCTTTCTTT.

The chain carries TRBV18 and TRBJ2-1; a possible D gene is TRBD2 (5 bases). This CDR3 is 13 amino acids long. Germline V CDR1 and CDR2: KGHSH, LQKENI. Deletions cut 2 bases from V and 6 bases from J, with 8 bases between. The CDR3 spells CASSPWEPNEQFF. The DNA of the CDR3 is TGTGCCAGCTCACCATGGGAGCCCAATGAGCAGTTCTTC.

The chain joins TRBV5-1 to TRBJ1-5, with TRBD1 identical over 9 bases. The CDR3 loop spans 15 amino acids. Germline V CDR1 and CDR2: SGHRS, YFSETQ. V trimming: 4 bases; J trimming: 1 base; junction bases outside the gene matches: 3. The CDR3 DNA sequence: TGCGCCAGCAGCAAAGGGACAGGGAGCAATCAGCCCCAGCATTTT. It encodes CASSKGTGSNQPQHF.

This clone qualifies as hyperexpanded. The chain joins TRBV10-3 to TRBJ1-1; D unresolved. Looked up from germline, CDR1 is ENHRY and CDR2 is SYGVKD. This CDR3 spans 11 amino acids. The germline V and J ends were trimmed by 8 bases and 7 bases, with 11 bases remaining between them. CDR3 nucleotides: TGTGCCATCTCCGGGGAGGTTGAAGCTTTCTTT. This sequence encodes CAISGEVEAFF.